This T cell receptor beta chain was profiled in a study of T-cell reconstitution after alpha-beta-depleted transplantation in children (dated by TCRdb to the mid-2010s). Some background on the complete study: T-cell immune reconstitution after TCRalphabeta/CD19-depleted allogeneic hematopoietic cell transplantation in children was quantitatively tracked in the study by means of TCR repertoire profiling.

The library was made by PCR. The data were produced on an Illumina HiSeq 2500. TCR libraries were prepared with molecular barcoding, using unique molecular identifiers to normalize TCRbeta repertoire quantification. TCRdb redid the processing of the public reads, applying fastp at Q25 and MiXCR, and retained in-frame beta chains. Each record represents a unique CDR3 protein, reported with the most common genes and DNA among its rows. The sample has 230,000 or so distinct CDR3 sequences on record, 9.7% of them singletons. Clones ranked in the top ten supply around 5.1% of the sample. This clonotype was detected many times. Its antigen is still unknown. Within one base of it there is no much larger clone, and no base qualities were kept. The V end loses 6 bases and the J end loses 5 bases, and a stretch of 14 bases separates them. The cysteine opens and the phenylalanine closes a CDR3 of 13 amino acids. This entry keeps only the CDR3 DNA: 39 bases, framed from base 1. Via the germline V gene (reference sequence), CDR1 is SGHKS and CDR2 YYEKEE.

The receptor chain draws on TRBV5-5 and TRBJ1-2; possibly the D gene is TRBD1, per 6 matching bases. Source: PBMCs from the stem cell graft donor, taken from the stem cell graft. This clonotype was sampled from a human donor who donated a stem cell graft to a child with SCID. The CDR3 is CASTPGGRYGYTF. The sequenced DNA is TGTGCCAGCACACCTGGGGGCCGGTATGGCTACACCTTC.